This T cell receptor beta chain is from a study of long-term antiretroviral therapy in people with HIV. Notes on the study in general: On ART adherence, viral resistance or therapy changes, no data were available. Post-ART samples showed increased diversity that remained below transplant donor control levels.

In the case of this clone: Its specificity is not known.

Samples were assayed with immunoSEQ v3.0 at survey level. Some clones are missing from TCRdb's copy, which holds only in-frame ones; the method was immunoSEQ multiplex PCR. The sample has around 4,400 clones, 70% to 90% seen once; the top ten hold 6% to 7.5%. Per individual, the PBMC samples numbered at least one pre-ART and at least two post-ART. The CDR3 runs 18 residues. CDR1 KGHSH and CDR2 LQKENI come from the germline V gene. V lost 3 bases, J lost 0 bases, and 15 bases lay in between. This chain joins TRBV18 and TRBJ2-6; perhaps TRBD2 as D (5 bases). This receptor was taken from a woman between 45 and 60 years old with HIV. Sequences were derived from unsorted PBMCs, sampled 1.3 years after starting antiretroviral therapy. Here the CDR3 DNA reads TGTGCCAGCTCACCTCAACTCGGACGGGACTCTGGGGCCAACGTCCTGACTTTC. It specifies CASSPQLGRDSGANVLTF.